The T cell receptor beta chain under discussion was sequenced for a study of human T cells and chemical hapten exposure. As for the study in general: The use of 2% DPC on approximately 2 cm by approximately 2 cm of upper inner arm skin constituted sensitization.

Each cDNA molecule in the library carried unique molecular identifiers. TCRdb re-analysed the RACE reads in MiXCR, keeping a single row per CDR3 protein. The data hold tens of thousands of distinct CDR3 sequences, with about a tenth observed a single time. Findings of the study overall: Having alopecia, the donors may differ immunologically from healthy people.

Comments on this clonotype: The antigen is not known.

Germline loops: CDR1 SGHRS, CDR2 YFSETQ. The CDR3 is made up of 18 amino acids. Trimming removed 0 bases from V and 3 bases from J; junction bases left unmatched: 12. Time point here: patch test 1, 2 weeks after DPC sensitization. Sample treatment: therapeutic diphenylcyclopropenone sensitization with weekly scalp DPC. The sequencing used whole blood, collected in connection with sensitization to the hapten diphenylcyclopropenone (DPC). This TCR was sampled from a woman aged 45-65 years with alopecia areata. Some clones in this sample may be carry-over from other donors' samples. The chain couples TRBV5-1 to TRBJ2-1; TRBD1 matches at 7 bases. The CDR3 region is CASSLAGTPGGNYNEQFF. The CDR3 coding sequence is TGCGCCAGCAGCTTGGCCGGGACGCCAGGGGGAAACTACAATGAGCAGTTCTTC.